This TCR beta chain was sequenced for a study of shared clonotypes between healthy human individuals. Study-level points and caveats: Among the subsets, naive ones generally showed larger estimated richness than memory ones. Clonotype sharing across donors was expected to vary with sequencing depth.

V trimming: 4 bases; J trimming: 3 bases; junction bases outside the gene matches: 0. CDR3 length equals 13 residues. CDR1 SGHNT and CDR2 YYREEE come from the germline V gene (reference sequence). Some clones are missing from TCRdb's copy, which holds only in-frame ones; the method was immunoSEQ multiplex PCR. This sample yields about 2.4 million clones, of which under 95% are seen a single time; 0.35% to 0.45% belongs to the top ten. In the case of this clone: Its antigen is undetermined.

Division of CD4+ cells produced a CD45RA+ naive subset and a CD45RA-negative memory subset. V gene TRBV5-4 combines with J gene TRBJ1-2, with 10 positions matching TRBD1. Sequenced: naive CD4+ T cells from PBMCs. This sample's subset: CD45RA+ positively selected. The TCR was taken from a man between 18 and 29 years old in good health. Some clones in this sample may be carry-over from other donors' samples. The CDR3 region is CASSGTGDYGYTF. CDR3 in DNA: TGTGCCAGCAGCGGGACAGGGGACTATGGCTACACCTTC.